This T cell receptor beta chain was documented in a study of blood T cell repertoires in COVID-19. Only in-frame clones appear in the TCRdb table, and some are missing; sequencing was by immunoSEQ multiplex PCR. The profile shows 95,000 to 120,000 clones, nearly 90% of them singletons. The length of the CDR3 is 17 residues. V was pared by 6 bases and J by 1 base, with 7 bases of the junction left unmatched. This TCR derives from a woman in her 70s who had recovered from COVID-19. The sequenced sample was peripheral blood. The J gene is TRBJ2-4, the V gene TRBV23-1, with TRBD2 matching over 12 bases. TRBV23-1 counts as an open reading frame of uncertain function. The CDR3 DNA is TGCGCCAGCAGCCAGACTAGCGGGGGATCTGCCAAAAACATTCAGTACTTC. It codes for CASSQTSGGSAKNIQYF.